The entry below gives a single T cell receptor (beta chain) sequence along with its context. What this receptor recognizes is not known. Qualities for individual bases were not recorded, and no much larger clone is one base off. Samples from volunteer blood donors who had recovered from COVID-19 were contributed by a second Seattle source. The collaborating institutions used their own protocols to collect whole blood in K2EDTA tubes. For TCRbeta analysis, collaborators shipped samples in one of three forms: frozen whole blood, isolated PBMCs, or DNA extracted from either of those sample types. TCRbeta CDR3 regions were amplified from genomic DNA using the immunoSEQ Assay, a bias-controlled multiplex PCR. The study's processing was this. Within the assay, amplification of reference gene primers was used to estimate how many nucleated cells each sample contained. To quantify the absolute abundance of each unique TCRbeta CDR3 rearrangement, sequence reads were collapsed and filtered. For each sample, productive Simpson clonality was calculated as the square root of Simpson's diversity index over productive rearrangements. The clones in this table, taken by TCRdb from immuneACCESS, are in-frame only. Not every clone is retained; where verified, under half of the shortfall comes from an unresolved V gene, and the cause of the rest is unknown. V, J and clone size are those of that table, while D and trimming were read from the DNA. The sample yields approximately 260,000 clones; approximately 91% were counted once. 2.1% of the sample lies in the top ten.

The data stem from a study of blood T cell repertoires in COVID-19 (dated by TCRdb to 2020 to 2022). Regarding the study in general: The collaborator samples originated in the United States, Italy and Spain and spanned the acute and convalescent phases of COVID-19. Nearly every sample came with metadata listing a de-identified subject ID, COVID-19 status, age in years and sex. The material from the prospective study consisted of cDNA or gDNA derived from T cells, B-cell-depleted T cells, or PBMCs. Deeply sampled blood TCRbeta repertoires from subjects exposed to, actively infected with, or recovered from COVID-19 were included in the dataset. The repertoires were released in a freely available public database meant as a resource for research on the immune response to SARS-CoV-2. Samples came from the ongoing ImmuneRACE study (first 160 participants) plus 1,254 subjects from 6 global collaborators. Where available, HLA class I and class II types were taken from metadata supplied by the sample provider and were not determined by assay-based typing. Here is what the overall study found, with its caveats: The amount of clinical and demographic metadata varied by source and participant and was provided uncurated.

Trimmed from V: 6 bases; trimmed from J: 3 bases; junction bases lacking a gene match: 4. The germline V gene supplies CDR1 MRHNA and CDR2 SNTAGT. The CDR3 spans 15 residues, from the cysteine through the phenylalanine. The CDR3 DNA has 45 bases and is translated from base 1. The V gene is TRBV6-4 and the J gene is TRBJ2-2; 10 bases in the middle match TRBD1. Material for sequencing was peripheral blood. The TCR comes from a middle-aged woman who had recovered from COVID-19. For the CDR3, the sequence is CASSDRGQDTGELFF. The sequenced DNA is TGTGCCAGCAGCGACAGGGGGCAGGACACCGGGGAGCTGTTTTTT.